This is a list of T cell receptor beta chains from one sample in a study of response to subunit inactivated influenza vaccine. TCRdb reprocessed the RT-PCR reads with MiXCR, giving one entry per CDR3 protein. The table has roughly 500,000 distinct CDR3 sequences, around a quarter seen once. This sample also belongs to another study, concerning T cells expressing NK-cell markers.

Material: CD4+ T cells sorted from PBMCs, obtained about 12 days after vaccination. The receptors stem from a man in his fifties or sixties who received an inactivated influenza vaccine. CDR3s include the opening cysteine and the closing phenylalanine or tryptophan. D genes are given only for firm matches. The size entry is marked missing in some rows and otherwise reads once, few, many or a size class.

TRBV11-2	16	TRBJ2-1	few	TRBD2	CASSLGLAGVYNEQFF	TGTGCCAGCAGCTTAGGACTAGCGGGAGTCTACAATGAGCAGTTCTTC
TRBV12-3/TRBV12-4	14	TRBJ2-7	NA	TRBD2	CASSLLAGGWEQYF	TGTGCCAGCAGCCTACTAGCGGGGGGCTGGGAGCAGTACTTC
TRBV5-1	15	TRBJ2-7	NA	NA	CASSLGPPWNYEQYF	TGCGCCAGCAGCTTGGGTCCACCTTGGAACTACGAGCAGTACTTC
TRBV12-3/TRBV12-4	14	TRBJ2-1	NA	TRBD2	CASSTGLALDEQFF	TGTGCCAGCAGCACGGGACTAGCGTTGGATGAGCAGTTCTTC
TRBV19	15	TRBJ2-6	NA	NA	CASRIGASGANVLTF	TGTGCCAGTAGAATAGGGGCCTCTGGGGCCAACGTCCTGACTTTC
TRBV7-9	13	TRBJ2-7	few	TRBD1	CAITRDSYNEQYF	TGTGCCATCACCCGGGACAGTTACAACGAGCAGTACTTC
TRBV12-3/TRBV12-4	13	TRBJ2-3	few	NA	CASSFDYPDTQYF	TGTGCCAGCAGTTTTGACTATCCAGATACGCAGTATTTT
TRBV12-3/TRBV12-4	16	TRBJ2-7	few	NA	CASSLSREKGSYEQYF	TGTGCCAGCAGTTTGAGCAGGGAGAAGGGATCCTACGAGCAGTACTTC
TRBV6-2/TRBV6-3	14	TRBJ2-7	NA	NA	CASSYAAGTYEQYF	TGTGCCAGCAGTTATGCGGCAGGGACCTACGAGCAGTACTTC
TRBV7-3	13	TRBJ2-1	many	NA	CASSPWGLNEQFF	TGTGCCAGCAGCCCATGGGGGCTCAATGAGCAGTTCTTC
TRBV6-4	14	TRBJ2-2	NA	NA	CASRETWNTGELFF	TGTGCCAGCAGAGAGACTTGGAACACCGGGGAGCTGTTTTTT
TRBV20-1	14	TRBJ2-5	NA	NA	CSASRPPAQETQYF	TGCAGTGCTAGTCGCCCCCCGGCTCAAGAGACCCAGTACTTC
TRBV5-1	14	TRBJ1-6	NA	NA	CASSPDRSNSPLHF	TGCGCCAGCAGCCCCGACAGGAGCAATTCACCCCTCCACTTT
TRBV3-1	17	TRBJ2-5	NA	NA	CASSQVPLAPYQETQYF	TGTGCCAGCAGCCAAGTACCGCTAGCCCCGTACCAAGAGACCCAGTACTTC
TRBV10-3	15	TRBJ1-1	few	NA	CAISESLALGTEAFF	TGTGCCATCAGTGAGTCATTGGCCCTGGGGACTGAAGCTTTCTTT
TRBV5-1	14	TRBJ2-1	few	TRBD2	CASKGTSGYNEQFF	TGCGCCAGCAAAGGGACTAGCGGCTACAATGAGCAGTTCTTC
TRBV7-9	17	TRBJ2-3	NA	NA	CASSPSPHFSRADTQYF	TGTGCCAGCAGCCCTAGTCCCCATTTTTCCCGGGCAGATACGCAGTATTTT
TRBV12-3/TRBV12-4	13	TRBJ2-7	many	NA	CASAIGSSYEQYF	TGTGCCAGCGCCATTGGGAGCTCCTACGAGCAGTACTTC
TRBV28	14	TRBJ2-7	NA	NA	CASREAGTSYEQYF	TGTGCCAGCAGGGAGGCTGGAACTTCCTACGAGCAGTACTTC
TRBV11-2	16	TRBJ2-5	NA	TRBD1	CASSQAVLTGGETQYF	TGTGCCAGCAGCCAGGCAGTACTTACAGGGGGAGAGACCCAGTACTTC
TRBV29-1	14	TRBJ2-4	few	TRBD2	CSAHDLAGKNIQYF	TGCAGCGCCCACGATCTAGCGGGCAAAAACATTCAGTACTTC
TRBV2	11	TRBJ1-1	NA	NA	CASSDRPEAFF	TGTGCCAGCAGTGACAGGCCGGAAGCTTTCTTT
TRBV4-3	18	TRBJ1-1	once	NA	CASSQETQGQGSNTEAFF	TGCGCCAGCAGCCAAGAGACTCAAGGCCAGGGATCAAACACTGAAGCTTTCTTT
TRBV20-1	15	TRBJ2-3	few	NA	CSARSYGSGADTQYF	TGCAGTGCTAGAAGTTACGGGAGTGGGGCAGATACGCAGTATTTT
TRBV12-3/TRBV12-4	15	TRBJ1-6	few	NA	CASRQGQTYNSPLHF	TGTGCCAGCAGACAAGGACAAACCTATAATTCACCCCTCCACTTT
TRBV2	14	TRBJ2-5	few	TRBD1	CASSELTGAETQYF	TGTGCCAGCAGTGAACTGACAGGGGCAGAGACCCAGTACTTC
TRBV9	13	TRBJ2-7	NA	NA	CASSPQPGYEQYF	TGTGCCAGCAGCCCACAGCCTGGGTACGAGCAGTACTTC
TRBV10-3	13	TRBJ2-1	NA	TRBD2	CASLLAGDGEQFF	TGTGCCAGCCTACTAGCGGGGGACGGGGAGCAGTTCTTC
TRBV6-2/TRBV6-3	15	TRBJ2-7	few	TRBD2	CASSARTSGTYEQYF	TGTGCCAGCAGTGCTCGGACTAGCGGAACCTACGAGCAGTACTTC
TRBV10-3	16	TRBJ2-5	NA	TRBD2	CAISEGLAGPQETQYF	TGTGCCATCAGTGAGGGGCTAGCGGGGCCTCAAGAGACCCAGTACTTC
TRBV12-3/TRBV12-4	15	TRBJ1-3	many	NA	CASSSSLTAGNTIYF	TGTGCCAGCAGTTCCTCGTTGACAGCTGGAAACACCATATATTTT
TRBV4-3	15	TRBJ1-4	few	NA	CASSQDYRSNEKLFF	TGCGCCAGCAGCCAAGATTACAGATCTAATGAAAAACTGTTTTTT
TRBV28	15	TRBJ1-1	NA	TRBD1	CASSPHRGTNTEAFF	TGTGCCAGCAGTCCACACAGGGGAACGAACACTGAAGCTTTCTTT
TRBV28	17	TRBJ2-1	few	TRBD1	CASRPDRGEPIDNEQFF	TGTGCCAGCAGACCGGACAGGGGGGAACCTATTGACAATGAGCAGTTCTTC
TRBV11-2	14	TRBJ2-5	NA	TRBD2	CASSPLAGGWNQYF	TGTGCCAGCAGCCCCTTAGCGGGAGGCTGGAACCAGTACTTC
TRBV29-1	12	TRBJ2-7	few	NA	CSAGRSSYEQYF	TGCAGCGCCGGACGTAGCTCCTACGAGCAGTACTTC
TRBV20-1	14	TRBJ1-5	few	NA	CSASPGLGNQPQHF	TGCAGTGCTAGTCCCGGACTGGGGAATCAGCCCCAGCATTTT
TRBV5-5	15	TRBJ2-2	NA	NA	CASSFLGGNTGELFF	TGTGCCAGCAGCTTTTTGGGGGGAAACACCGGGGAGCTGTTTTTT
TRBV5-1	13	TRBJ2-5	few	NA	CASKETYQETQYF	TGCGCCAGCAAGGAAACGTACCAAGAGACCCAGTACTTC
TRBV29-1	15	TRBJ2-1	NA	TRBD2	CSVVRAGLAGNEQFF	TGCAGCGTTGTTCGCGCTGGACTAGCGGGCAATGAGCAGTTCTTC
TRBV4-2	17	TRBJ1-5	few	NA	CASSQGGPGRFSQPQHF	TGTGCCAGCAGCCAAGGGGGTCCAGGGAGGTTTAGTCAGCCCCAGCATTTT
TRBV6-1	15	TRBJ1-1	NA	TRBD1	CASRGPGTGGTEAFF	TGTGCCAGCAGAGGTCCCGGGACAGGGGGGACTGAAGCTTTCTTT
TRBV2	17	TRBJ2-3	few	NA	CASRGPRVLAGTDTQYF	TGTGCCAGCAGGGGTCCCCGCGTCTTAGCTGGCACAGATACGCAGTATTTT
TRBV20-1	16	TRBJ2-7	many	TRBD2	CSAGKNSGGLTYEQYF	TGCAGTGCTGGAAAAAATAGCGGGGGCCTTACTTACGAGCAGTACTTC
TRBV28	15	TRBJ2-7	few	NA	CASSFPATGYYEQYF	TGTGCCAGCAGTTTTCCGGCTACAGGGTATTACGAGCAGTACTTC
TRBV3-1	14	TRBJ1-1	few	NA	CASSQVQTVAEAFF	TGTGCCAGCAGCCAAGTTCAAACGGTCGCTGAAGCTTTCTTT
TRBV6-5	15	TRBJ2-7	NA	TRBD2	CASSSAGGGNYEQYF	TGTGCCAGCAGTTCGGCGGGGGGGGGAAACTACGAGCAGTACTTC
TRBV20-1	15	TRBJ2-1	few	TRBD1	CSASTGPGSYNEQFF	TGCAGTGCCTCGACAGGGCCTGGCTCCTACAATGAGCAGTTCTTC
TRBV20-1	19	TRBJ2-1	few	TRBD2	CSAPAGTSGRKLSYNEQFF	TGCAGTGCTCCCGCCGGGACTAGCGGGAGGAAACTCTCCTACAATGAGCAGTTCTTC
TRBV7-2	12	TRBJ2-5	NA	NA	CASSLWEETQYF	TGTGCCAGCAGCTTATGGGAAGAGACCCAGTACTTC